The 31 T cell receptor beta chains in this list originate from one sample, sequenced in a study of breast tumors, draining lymph nodes, adjacent tissues. TCRdb re-analysed the multiplex PCR reads in MiXCR, keeping a single row per CDR3 protein. The sample comprises 100,000 or so distinct CDR3 sequences, roughly 20% of which are singletons, and around 1.2% rests with the top ten. Breast cancer patients provided tissue from their axillary draining lymph nodes. Sequencing was done on a sample of axillary lymph node tissue. The receptors here all came from a female donor with breast cancer. Some clones in this sample may be carry-over from other donors' samples.

On this clonotype itself: This may come from a read error, since a much larger clone is one base off. This sequence joins TRBV5-8 and TRBJ1-5; 8 nucleotides match TRBD1. The J call is uncertain, as TRBJ2-3 better fits the DNA end. The CDR3 length is 12 residues. CDR1 SGHTS and CDR2 YDEGEE come from the germline V gene. The chain's CDR3 is CASSVRGQPQYF. In nucleotides, the CDR3 is TGTGCCAGCAGCGTCAGGGGGCAGCCCCAGTATTTT.

As regards this clonotype: Being one base from a much bigger clone, this may be a read error. The chain joins TRBV6-5 to TRBJ2-1; TRBD2 matches at 8 bases. The CDR3 consists of 16 residues. Germline V CDR1 and CDR2: MNHEY, SVGAGI. J lost 0 bases, V lost 2 bases, and 3 bases had no gene match. CDR3 residues: CASSYAGGGSYNEQFF. CDR3 sequence (DNA): TGTGCCAGCAGTTACGCGGGGGGAGGCTCCTACAATGAGCAGTTCTTC.

This clonotype was picked up many times. The rearrangement joins TRBV10-3 to TRBJ1-5; TRBD1 matches at 8 bases. V lost 2 bases, J lost 2 bases, and 5 bases stayed unmatched. Germline CDR1 is ENHRY and CDR2 is SYGVKD. The CDR3 has 16 amino acids. CDR3 nucleotides: TGTGCCATCAGTGAGAGGTGGGGACAGGGCAATCAGCCCCAGCATTTT. This translates into CAISERWGQGNQPQHF.

This clonotype was seen ten or more times. The V and J genes are TRBV9 and TRBJ2-3; TRBD1 aligns across 10 bases. Germline V gene lookup returns CDR1 SGDLS and CDR2 YYNGEE. This CDR3 is 16 amino acids long. The V and J ends lost 6 bases and 2 bases, in that order; junction bases with no gene match: 9. The CDR3 loop reads CASKSGQGGPTDTQYF. CDR3 bases: TGTGCCAGCAAGAGCGGACAGGGGGGTCCCACAGATACGCAGTATTTT. The whole variable domain, filled in from reference TRBV9 and TRBJ2-3, reads DSGVTQTPKHLITATGQRVTLRCSPRSGDLSVYWYQQSLDQGLQFLIQYYNGEERAKGNILERFSAQQFPDLHSELNLSSLELGDSALYFCASKSGQGGPTDTQYFGPGTRLTVL.

With regard to this clonotype: An end of the junction differs from the germline gene, which may be a read error. The J gene is TRBJ1-4, the V gene TRBV19; 8 bases align to TRBD1. This CDR3 is 16 amino acids long. The germline V gene has CDR1 LNHDA and CDR2 SQIVND (reference sequence). This CDR3 reads CASSIYQGAANEELFF. As DNA, the CDR3 is TGTGCCAGTAGTATATACCAGGGGGCGGCTAATGAAGAACTGTTTTTT.

This clonotype was recorded at least ten times. This chain links TRBV28 with TRBJ1-2; TRBD1 aligns across 8 bases. This CDR3 comprises 16 residues. Germline V gene lookup returns CDR1 MDHEN and CDR2 SYDVKM. Unmatched junction bases numbered 10, after V lost 2 bases and J lost 5 bases. The DNA for the CDR3 is TGTGCCAGCAGTTTAGGAGGACAGGGAGCGAGGTATGGCTACACCTTC. Translated: CASSLGGQGARYGYTF.

The sample holds many counts of this clonotype. V and J are TRBV6-5 and TRBJ2-7; tentative D call: TRBD2 (6 bases). Trimming shortened V by 6 bases and J by 2 bases, and 20 bases separated the two germline ends. This CDR3 spans 16 amino acids. CDR1 MNHEY and CDR2 SVGAGI come from the germline V gene. The CDR3 spells CASSRSLGGPAYEQYF. The CDR3 DNA is TGTGCCAGCAGCCGTAGTCTCGGAGGGCCCGCCTACGAGCAGTACTTC.

There are a few counts of this clonotype. The chain's CDR3 is CASSLGQGAKNIQYF. Written as DNA, the CDR3 is TGCGCCAGCAGCTTGGGACAGGGGGCCAAAAACATTCAGTACTTC. V and J are TRBV5-1 and TRBJ2-4; 8 positions agree with TRBD1. V lost 0 bases and J lost 1; bases outside the gene matches: 0. This CDR3 is built from 15 residues. Germline V gene sequence: CDR1 SGHRS, CDR2 YFSETQ.

This clonotype appeared many times. The chain uses TRBV19 and TRBJ2-6; the D gene is possibly TRBD1 (5 bases). Germline CDR1 reads LNHDA; CDR2 reads SQIVND (reference sequence). The CDR3 length is 15 residues. V was pared by 9 bases and J by 2 bases, with 14 bases between. CDR3 DNA sequence: TGTGCCAGCAAACCAGGGAATACTGGGGCCAACGTCCTGACTTTC. It is translated as CASKPGNTGANVLTF.

There are many counts of this clonotype. The gene calls are TRBV7-9 and TRBJ2-3; no clear D. CDR1 SEHNR and CDR2 FQNEAQ come from the germline V gene (reference sequence). Deletions cut 4 bases from V and 4 bases from J, with 3 bases between. CDR3 length equals 11 residues. Written as DNA, the CDR3 is TGTGCCAGCAGCTCGGCAGATACGCAGTATTTT. This gives the protein CASSSADTQYF.

This clonotype was seen many times. The J gene is TRBJ1-3, the V gene TRBV3-1; D is undetermined. The CDR3 sequence is 12 residues long. Trimming removed 3 bases from V and 4 bases from J, with 4 bases in between. CDR1 is LGHDT and CDR2 is YNNKEL in the germline V gene (reference sequence). The CDR3 region is CASSQIGNTIYF. The CDR3 DNA follows: TGTGCCAGCAGCCAGATAGGAAACACCATATATTTT.

This clonotype was recorded only once. The chain uses TRBV9 and TRBJ1-2, with D possibly being TRBD1 (5 bases). There are 18 residues in the CDR3. The germline CDR1 and CDR2 sequences are SGDLS and YYNGEE. Deletions cut 3 bases from V and 5 bases from J, with 26 bases between. The CDR3 coding sequence is TGTGCCAGCAGCGCGCGAAGGTACAGGCCCCCTAACGGTTATGGCTACACCTTC. It codes for CASSARRYRPPNGYGYTF.

This clonotype came up many times. The rearrangement links TRBV2 to TRBJ1-6; no clear D gene. Germline-derived CDR1 and CDR2 are SNHLY and FYNNEI. Between the trimmed V and J ends, which lost 4 bases and 7 bases, there was a span of 23 bases. This CDR3 comprises 18 residues. The CDR3 DNA sequence: TGTGCCAGCAGTGCGACTCTCCATCTTCCTGAGGGCAATTCACCCCTCCACTTT. Translation gives CASSATLHLPEGNSPLHF.

On this clonotype: At one end, the junction sequence differs from germline, possibly due to a read error. This chain uses TRBV5-1 with TRBJ2-3, with 8 bases lining up with TRBD1. Germline loops: CDR1 SGHRS, CDR2 YFSETQ. This CDR3 is built from 14 residues. In DNA form, the CDR3 reads TGCACCAGCAGCTTAAGACAGGGGACAGATACGCAGTATTTT. It yields the protein CTSSLRQGTDTQYF.

The chain is built from TRBV4-1 and TRBJ2-2; D is possibly TRBD2 (6 bases). CDR1 and CDR2 (germline): MGHRA, YSYEKL. CDR3 length: 17 amino acids. Trimming removed 4 bases from V and 5 bases from J, with 20 bases in between. Here the CDR3 DNA reads TGCGCCAGCAGCCGGGGGACTCTGGGACTGCGAACCGGGGAGCTGTTTTTT. Protein sequence: CASSRGTLGLRTGELFF.

This clonotype was seen at least ten times. This rearrangement joins TRBV6-1 to TRBJ2-7; D is unclear. V lost 1 base and J 2 bases, leaving 6 bases between the germline ends. This CDR3 is 13 amino acids long. Germline V gene data show CDR1 as MNHNS and CDR2 as SASEGT. The CDR3 here is CASSEGLTYEQYF. The CDR3, as DNA: TGTGCCAGCAGTGAAGGGTTAACCTACGAGCAGTACTTC.

Relative to its sample, this clonotype is medium-sized (0.01 to 0.1%). J is TRBJ1-2 and V is TRBV7-9, with 8 bases that match TRBD1. Germline V gene sequence: CDR1 SEHNR, CDR2 FQNEAQ (reference sequence). The CDR3 has 15 amino acids. V lost 1 base to trimming and J lost 2 bases; unmatched junction nucleotides: 3. The CDR3 reads CASSLEQGANYGYTF. In nucleotides, the CDR3 is TGTGCCAGCAGCTTAGAGCAGGGGGCAAACTATGGCTACACCTTC.

This clonotype occurred many times. The chain recombines TRBV5-1 with TRBJ1-6; 11 bases align to TRBD1. This CDR3 comprises 14 residues. The germline V gene has CDR1 SGHRS and CDR2 YFSETQ. Losses at the gene ends were 4 bases for V and 8 bases for J; bases not matched to a gene: 2. The CDR3 DNA reads TGCGCCAGCAGCCGGGACAGGGGGGATTCACCCCTCCACTTT. Translating it yields CASSRDRGDSPLHF.

In its sample, this clonotype was seen many times. CDR3 loop: CASRRASGYGYTF. Written as DNA, the CDR3 is TGTGCCAGCAGGAGGGCCTCGGGCTATGGCTACACCTTC. This chain links TRBV12-3 or TRBV12-4 with TRBJ1-2; D call uncertain. V was shortened by 6 bases and J by 4 bases, with 12 bases between the two germline ends. This CDR3 region has 13 residues.

Concerning this clonotype: This could be a read error, since a much larger clone is one nucleotide away. The chain links TRBV20-1 to TRBJ1-2; TRBD1 agrees at 7 bases. The V gene's germline CDR1 is DFQATT and CDR2 SNEGSKA (reference sequence). The CDR3 spans 13 residues. V was pared by 5 bases and J by 5 bases, with 8 bases of the junction left unmatched. CDR3 DNA sequence: TGCAGTGCTCCCCGACAGGGTGTATATGGCTACACCTTC. Protein product: CSAPRQGVYGYTF.

This clonotype has at least ten counts. The rearrangement uses TRBV10-3 and TRBJ2-5; D gene uncertain. CDR3 length equals 14 residues. Germline CDR1 and CDR2: ENHRY and SYGVKD. Trimming cost V 0 bases and J 3 bases, with 8 bases left between them. CDR3: CAISESGIKETQYF. CDR3 nucleotides: TGTGCCATCAGTGAGTCGGGAATAAAAGAGACCCAGTACTTC.

This clonotype occurred many times. The chain combines TRBV27 with TRBJ1-6; maybe TRBD1 (5 bases). The germline V gene encodes CDR1 MNHEY and CDR2 SMNVEV (reference sequence). With 4 bases removed from V and 4 bases from J, the gap between germline ends came to 14 bases. The CDR3 has 16 residues. The CDR3 region has the DNA TGTGCCAGCAGTTGGGGACCCACCCAGTATAATTCACCCCTCCACTTT. Protein sequence: CASSWGPTQYNSPLHF.

With regard to this clonotype: A much larger clone is a single base away; this may be a read error. This chain joins TRBV4-1 and TRBJ1-5, with a weak D call TRBD1 (5 bases). The CDR3 covers 14 residues. V dropped 0 bases and J dropped 4 bases, with 7 bases sitting between them. Germline V gene data show CDR1 as MGHRA and CDR2 as YSYEKL. CDR3 bases: TGCGCCAGCAGCCAAGAGGGGCGAAATCAGCCCCAGCATTTT. Translation: CASSQEGRNQPQHF.

This clonotype was recorded many times. The chain has TRBV6-6 and TRBJ2-4, with D perhaps given as TRBD1 or TRBD2 (5 bases each). The V gene's germline CDR1 is MNHNY and CDR2 SVGAGI (reference sequence). Trimming took off 5 bases at V and 9 bases at J, with 17 bases between the two ends. There are 14 residues in the CDR3. The CDR3 region has the DNA TGTGCCAGCAGTGACCCCGGGGCCATGGGCATTCAGTACTTC. The encoded protein is CASSDPGAMGIQYF.

This clonotype was seen ten or more times. This chain connects TRBV3-1 to TRBJ2-7; D remains unclear. CDR3 length equals 13 residues. Germline CDR1 reads LGHDT; CDR2 reads YNNKEL (reference sequence). V was pared by 3 bases and J by 0 bases, with 6 bases between. CDR3 protein: CASSQANSYEQYF. In nucleotides, the CDR3 is TGTGCCAGCAGCCAGGCTAACTCCTACGAGCAGTACTTC.

This clonotype was observed at least ten times. V usage is TRBV2 and J usage is TRBJ2-1; 7 bases align to TRBD2. CDR1 SNHLY and CDR2 FYNNEI come from the germline V gene. This CDR3 spans 13 amino acids. Trimming took 8 bases from V and 7 from J; bases not matched to a gene: 8. CDR3 DNA sequence: TGTGCCAGCGGGGGGGGTCCGGGTAATGAGCAGTTCTTC. Its translation is CASGGGPGNEQFF.

As regards this clonotype: One base away lies a much larger clone, so this may be a sequencing read error. The V and J genes are TRBV6-5 and TRBJ1-2, with D unclear. V lost 2 bases to trimming and J lost 8 bases, with 12 bases between them. CDR3 length: 13 amino acids. CDR1 and CDR2 from the germline V gene are MNHEY and SVGAGI. The CDR3 bases are TGTGCCAGCAGTTACGGCTCTACGGGGGGCTACACCTTC. This sequence encodes CASSYGSTGGYTF.

V and J are TRBV6-1 and TRBJ2-5, with D possibly called TRBD1 or TRBD2 (5 bases each). Per germline, CDR1 MNHNS and CDR2 SASEGT. Trimming shortened V by 6 bases and J by 4 bases, and 21 bases separated the two germline ends. This CDR3 contains 16 residues. The CDR3 reads CASRYRDGRPPETQYF. For the CDR3, the DNA is TGTGCCAGCAGATATCGGGACGGTAGACCCCCAGAGACCCAGTACTTC.

As regards this clonotype: A clone one base away is much larger, so this may be a read error. V gene TRBV5-6 combines with J gene TRBJ1-6; no clear D. The germline V gene encodes CDR1 SGHDT and CDR2 YYEEEE. The V gene lost 0 bases and the J gene lost 10 bases, with 11 bases spanning the gap. The CDR3 runs 14 residues. CDR3 in amino acids: CASSLALVGSPLHF. The CDR3 bases are TGTGCCAGCAGCTTGGCGTTGGTAGGCTCACCCCTCCACTTT.

This clonotype was seen ten or more times. The rearrangement uses TRBV7-6 and TRBJ2-3, with TRBD1 identical over 8 bases. The CDR3 loop spans 17 amino acids. CDR1 is SGHVS and CDR2 is FNYEAQ in the germline V gene. Germline trimming cut 5 bases from V and 1 base from J; bases unmatched to any gene: 11. Here the CDR3 reads CASSQMSGGQGTDTQYF. The CDR3 DNA follows: TGTGCCAGCAGCCAAATGTCCGGGGGACAGGGCACAGATACGCAGTATTTT.

Comments on this clonotype: A read error is possible here, since a much larger clone lies one base away. The chain is built from TRBV19 and TRBJ1-2; D call uncertain. Germline values: CDR1 LNHDA, CDR2 SQIVND (reference sequence). The CDR3 covers 11 residues. The CDR3: CAGRRTLGYTF. As DNA, the CDR3 is TGTGCCGGTAGGCGGACTCTTGGCTACACCTTC.